The 11 T cell receptor beta chains given below trace back to one sample, sequenced in a study of cytomegalovirus exposure and HLA in healthy donors. The PCR contained 60 Vbeta and 13 Jbeta primers. Sequencing was performed with immunoSEQ multiplex PCR; in TCRdb, only in-frame clones are kept and a portion is missing. The sample carries 150,000 or so clones, more than 65% recorded once. Sequencing used PBMCs. These TCRs come from a man aged 25-45 years in good health and CMV-seronegative.

There are a few counts of this clone. The chain recombines TRBV6-5 with TRBJ2-3, with TRBD1 as a possible D gene (5 bases). Per germline, CDR1 MNHEY and CDR2 SVGAGI. The CDR3 consists of 12 residues. Trimming took 5 bases from V and 6 from J, leaving 9 bases between them. As DNA, the CDR3 is TGTGCCAGCAGTCAGGGATTTGATACGCAGTATTTT. The encoded protein is CASSQGFDTQYF.

The rearrangement uses TRBV7-9 and TRBJ1-2, with a weak D call TRBD1 (6 bases). Trimming cost V 4 bases and J 2 bases, with 11 bases left between them. This CDR3 region has 14 residues. Germline V lookup: CDR1 SEHNR, CDR2 FQNEAQ (reference sequence). Here the CDR3 reads CASSSGQRNYGYTF. The DNA for the CDR3 is TGTGCCAGCAGCTCAGGACAGAGAAACTATGGCTACACCTTC.

The chain links TRBV6-5 to TRBJ2-7; possible D gene TRBD1, 5 bases. V lost 2 bases and J lost 1, with 12 bases in between. Germline assignment: CDR1 MNHEY and CDR2 SVGAGI. The CDR3 runs to 15 residues. CDR3 bases: TGTGCCAGCAGTTACAGTCAAGGGGATTCCTACGAGCAGTACTTC. This gives the protein CASSYSQGDSYEQYF.

This chain joins TRBV15 and TRBJ2-3; TRBD2 aligns across 9 bases. The CDR3 spans 17 residues. Losses at the gene ends were 3 bases for V and 6 bases for J; bases not matched to a gene: 13. Germline V gene lookup returns CDR1 LNHNV and CDR2 YYDKDF (reference sequence). CDR3 protein: CATSSTPGLALGDTQYF. Written as DNA, the CDR3 is TGTGCCACCAGCAGCACCCCGGGACTAGCCCTCGGGGATACGCAGTATTTT.

V gene TRBV25-1 combines with J gene TRBJ1-5; TRBD1 agrees at 7 bases. V trimming: 4 bases; J trimming: 1 base; junction bases outside the gene matches: 4. The CDR3 totals 15 residues. Per the germline V gene, CDR1 is MGHDK and CDR2 is SYGVNS. The CDR3 region has the DNA TGTGCCAGCAGTGCCGAACAGGGGAGCAATCAGCCCCAGCATTTT. This encodes CASSAEQGSNQPQHF.

The rearrangement uses TRBV7-2 and TRBJ2-5, with D unresolved. In germline, CDR1 is SGHTA, CDR2 FQGNSA. Trimming shortened V by 1 base and J by 6 bases, and 9 bases separated the two germline ends. The CDR3 is made up of 13 amino acids. This CDR3 is CASSLGAKKTQYF. CDR3 nucleotides: TGTGCCAGCAGCTTAGGGGCCAAGAAGACCCAGTACTTC.

The chain uses TRBV5-4 and TRBJ2-6; 10 bases fit TRBD1. Germline CDR1 reads SGHNT; CDR2 reads YYREEE (reference sequence). J gave up 1 base and V 5 bases, and 6 bases lay outside the gene matches. CDR3 length equals 17 residues. The chain's CDR3 is CASSPTGGGSGANVLTF. As DNA, the CDR3 is TGTGCCAGCAGTCCGACAGGGGGCGGTTCTGGGGCCAACGTCCTGACTTTC.

This chain connects TRBV27 to TRBJ2-7; 7 positions agree with TRBD2. This CDR3 comprises 13 residues. Germline CDR1 and CDR2: MNHEY and SMNVEV (reference sequence). The V segment lost 6 bases and the J segment 1 base; nucleotides outside the gene matches: 3. As DNA, the CDR3 is TGTGCCAGCAGAGGACTAGTTTCCTACGAGCAGTACTTC. It is translated as CASRGLVSYEQYF.

The chain couples TRBV5-1 to TRBJ2-4; 11 bases line up with TRBD1. Germline CDR1 reads SGHRS; CDR2 reads YFSETQ. This CDR3 region has 17 residues. V dropped 0 bases and J dropped 6; count of bases not matched to a gene: 8. In DNA, the CDR3 is TGCGCCAGCAGCTTGGCCGCTGGACAGGGGGCTGCAAACATTCAGTACTTC. It encodes CASSLAAGQGAANIQYF. Supplemented by reference TRBV5-1 and TRBJ2-4, the full variable domain reads KAGVTQTPRYLIKTRGQQVTLSCSPISGHRSVSWYQQTPGQGLQFLFEYFSETQRNKGNFPGRFSGRQFSNSRSEMNVSTLELGDSALYLCASSLAAGQGAANIQYFGAGTRLSVL.

The gene calls are TRBV2 and TRBJ2-7; 7 positions agree with TRBD1. The germline gives CDR1 SNHLY, CDR2 FYNNEI. The CDR3 runs 18 residues. Trimming cost V 0 bases and J 2 bases; bases outside gene matches: 13. CDR3 protein: CASSEAGIRTGTTYEQYF. The CDR3 coding sequence is TGTGCCAGCAGTGAAGCGGGGATTAGGACAGGCACGACCTACGAGCAGTACTTC.

The chain carries TRBV11-3 and TRBJ1-1; tentative D call: TRBD1 (5 bases). Germline-derived CDR1 and CDR2 are SGHNT and YENEEA. The CDR3 loop spans 13 amino acids. Trimming removed 6 bases from V and 0 bases from J, with 8 bases in between. DNA of the CDR3: TGTGCCAGCAGTAGACAGTTGAACACTGAAGCTTTCTTT. Translated, it gives CASSRQLNTEAFF. Drawing the rest from reference TRBV11-3 and TRBJ1-1, the complete variable domain is EAGVVQSPRYKIIEKKQPVAFWCNPISGHNTLYWYLQNLGQGPELLIRYENEEAVDDSQLPKDRFSAERLKGVDSTLKIQPAELGDSAVYLCASSRQLNTEAFFGQGTRLTVV.